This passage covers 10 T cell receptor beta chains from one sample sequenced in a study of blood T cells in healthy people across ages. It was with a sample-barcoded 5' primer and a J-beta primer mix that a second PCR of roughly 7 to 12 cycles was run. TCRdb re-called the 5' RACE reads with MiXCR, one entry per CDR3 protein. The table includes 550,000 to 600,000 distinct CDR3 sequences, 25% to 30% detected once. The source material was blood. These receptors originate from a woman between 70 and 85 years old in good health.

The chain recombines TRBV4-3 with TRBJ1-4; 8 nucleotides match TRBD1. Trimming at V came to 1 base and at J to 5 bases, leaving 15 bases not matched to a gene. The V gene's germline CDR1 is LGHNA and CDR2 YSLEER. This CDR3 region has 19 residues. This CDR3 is CASSQVLRDRRPHNEKLFF. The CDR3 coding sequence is TGCGCCAGCAGCCAAGTGTTGAGGGACAGGCGGCCCCACAATGAAAAACTGTTTTTT.

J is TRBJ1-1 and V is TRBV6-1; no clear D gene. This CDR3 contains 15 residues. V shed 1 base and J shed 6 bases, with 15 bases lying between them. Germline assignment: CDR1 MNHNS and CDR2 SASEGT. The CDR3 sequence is CASSEVDQRRSEAFF. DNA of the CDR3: TGTGCCAGCAGTGAAGTGGATCAGAGGAGGTCTGAAGCTTTCTTT.

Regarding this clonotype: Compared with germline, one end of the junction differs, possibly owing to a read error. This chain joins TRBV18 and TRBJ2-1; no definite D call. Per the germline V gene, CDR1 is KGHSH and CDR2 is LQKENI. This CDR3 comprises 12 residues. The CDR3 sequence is CASSPLNTFQYF. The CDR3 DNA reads TGTGCCAGCTCACCACTTAACACCTTCCAATACTTC.

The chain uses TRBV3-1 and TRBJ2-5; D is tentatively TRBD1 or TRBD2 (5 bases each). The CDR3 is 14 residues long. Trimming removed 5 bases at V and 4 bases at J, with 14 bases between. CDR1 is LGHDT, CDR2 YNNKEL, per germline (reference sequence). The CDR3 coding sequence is TGTGCCAGCAGCGCCGGGACCCTGCGAGAGACCCAGTACTTC. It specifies CASSAGTLRETQYF.

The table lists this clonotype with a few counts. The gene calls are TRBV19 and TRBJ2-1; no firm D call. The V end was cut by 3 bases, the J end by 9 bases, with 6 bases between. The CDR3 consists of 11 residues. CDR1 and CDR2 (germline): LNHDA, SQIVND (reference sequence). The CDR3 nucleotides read TGTGCCAGTAGTATGAATGGTGAGCAGTTCTTC. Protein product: CASSMNGEQFF.

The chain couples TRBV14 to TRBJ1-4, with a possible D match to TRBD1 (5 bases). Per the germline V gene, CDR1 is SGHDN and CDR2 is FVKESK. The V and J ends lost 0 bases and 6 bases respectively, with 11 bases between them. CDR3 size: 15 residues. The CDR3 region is CASSQDGGYDEKLFF. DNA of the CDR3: TGTGCCAGCAGCCAAGATGGGGGTTACGATGAAAAACTGTTTTTT.

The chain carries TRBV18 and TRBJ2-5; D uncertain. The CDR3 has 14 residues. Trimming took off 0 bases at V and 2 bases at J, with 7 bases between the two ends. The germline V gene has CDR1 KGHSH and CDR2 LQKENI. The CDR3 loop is CASSPPNSQETQYF. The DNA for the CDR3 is TGTGCCAGCTCACCACCCAACAGTCAAGAGACCCAGTACTTC.

This CDR3 reads CASSLGRMRNEKLFF. In DNA, the CDR3 is TGTGCCAGCAGCTTAGGCAGAATGCGGAATGAAAAACTGTTTTTT. The J gene is TRBJ1-4, the V gene TRBV7-2; no clear D gene. Germline V gene lookup returns CDR1 SGHTA and CDR2 FQGNSA. The CDR3 runs 15 residues. V lost 1 base, J lost 5 bases, and 11 bases lay in between.

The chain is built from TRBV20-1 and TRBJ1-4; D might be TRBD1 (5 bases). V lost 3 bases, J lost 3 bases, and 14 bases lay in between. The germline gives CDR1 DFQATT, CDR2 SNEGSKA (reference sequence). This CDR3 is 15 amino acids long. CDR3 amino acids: CSASPRVFANEKLFF. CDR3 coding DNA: TGCAGTGCTAGCCCCAGGGTTTTTGCTAATGAAAAACTGTTTTTT.

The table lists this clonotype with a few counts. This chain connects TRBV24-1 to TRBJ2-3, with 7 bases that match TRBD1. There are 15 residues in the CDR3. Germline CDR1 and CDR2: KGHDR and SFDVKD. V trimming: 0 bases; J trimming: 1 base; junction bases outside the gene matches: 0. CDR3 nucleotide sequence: TGTGCCACCAGTGATTTGGGGACAGGCACAGATACGCAGTATTTT. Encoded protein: CATSDLGTGTDTQYF.